The 2 T cell receptor beta chains given below trace back to one sample, sequenced in a study of response to subunit inactivated influenza vaccine. TCRdb reanalysed the RT-PCR reads using MiXCR and keeps one entry per CDR3 protein. The data show 500,000 to 700,000 distinct CDR3 sequences, approximately 22% seen once. This sample was shared with a second study, whose subject was T cells expressing NK-cell markers. That source notes: cDNA encoding TCR beta was synthesized via 5'RACE template switching incorporating UMIs.

This sample comprised CD4+ T cells sorted from PBMCs, obtained 11 to 12 days after vaccination. All receptors come from a man in his fifties who received an inactivated influenza vaccine.

V and J are TRBV5-1 and TRBJ1-6; D not resolved. Germline loops: CDR1 SGHRS, CDR2 YFSETQ. V shed 1 base and J shed 1 base, with 9 bases lying between them. The CDR3 consists of 16 residues. The CDR3 nucleotides read TGCGCCAGCAGCTTGCAGCCAAGATCCTATAATTCACCCCTCCACTTT. Protein product: CASSLQPRSYNSPLHF.

This clonotype has a single count. CDR3 sequence: CASSQAAGGFNEQFF. The CDR3 bases are TGTGCCAGCAGCCAAGCAGCGGGGGGATTTAATGAGCAGTTCTTC. The chain is built from TRBV14 and TRBJ2-1; 9 nucleotides agree with TRBD2. Trimming removed 1 base from V and 7 bases from J; junction bases left unmatched: 5. CDR3 length: 15 amino acids. Looked up from germline, CDR1 is SGHDN and CDR2 is FVKESK.